These 10 T cell receptor beta chains were sequenced from one sample in a study of CD8 T cells in ankylosing spondylitis. TCRdb redid the calling of the 5' RACE reads with MiXCR, one entry per CDR3 protein. Among around 340,000 distinct CDR3 sequences listed, 20% were seen once. The sequenced sample consisted of blood, either unsorted or a sorted T cell fraction (not recorded which). These receptors originate from a male donor with ankylosing spondylitis or in good health (not recorded which).

The chain uses TRBV4-2 and TRBJ2-2, with 8 bases lining up with TRBD2. V gave up 7 bases and J gave up 0 bases; unmatched junction bases: 7. The V gene's germline CDR1 is LGHNA and CDR2 YNFKEQ. The CDR3 spans 16 residues. The CDR3 region has the DNA TGTGCCAGCACCCTTAGCGGGGCAACGAACACCGGGGAGCTGTTTTTT. Protein: CASTLSGATNTGELFF.

This clonotype has only a few counts. This chain connects TRBV29-1 to TRBJ2-7, with no clear D. The V gene lost 1 base and the J gene lost 0 bases, with 7 bases spanning the gap. The CDR3 covers 13 residues. Per the germline V gene, CDR1 is SQVTM and CDR2 is ANQGSEA. The DNA for the CDR3 is TGCAGCGTTGAAGGGCACAGCTCCTACGAGCAGTACTTC. Translated, it gives CSVEGHSSYEQYF.

The rearrangement uses TRBV29-1 and TRBJ2-1, with D hard to call. CDR3 length: 11 amino acids. Germline assignment: CDR1 SQVTM and CDR2 ANQGSEA. Trimming removed 2 bases from V and 13 bases from J, with 12 bases in between. CDR3 sequence reads: CSVERSLIQFF. The CDR3 nucleotides are TGCAGCGTTGAAAGAAGTTTGATCCAGTTCTTC.

This clonotype was found a few times. This chain joins TRBV29-1 and TRBJ2-1; D is perhaps TRBD1 (6 bases). CDR3 length: 14 residues. Germline loops: CDR1 SQVTM, CDR2 ANQGSEA. V gave up 7 bases and J gave up 0 bases, with 13 bases separating them. CDR3: CSAIGQSSYNEQFF. The CDR3 DNA is TGCAGCGCGATAGGACAGAGCTCCTACAATGAGCAGTTCTTC.

This clonotype showed up just a few times. The chain employs TRBV10-3 and TRBJ1-2; unclear D gene. The CDR3 consists of 11 residues. The V end was cut by 6 bases, the J end by 10 bases, with 12 bases between. Germline CDR1 ENHRY, CDR2 SYGVKD. CDR3 sequence: CAIRNTDFYTF. In DNA form, the CDR3 reads TGTGCCATCAGGAATACAGATTTCTACACCTTC.

The J gene is TRBJ2-7, the V gene TRBV20-1; D not resolved. The CDR3 length is 13 residues. Trimming took off 3 bases at V and 0 bases at J, with 9 bases between the two ends. Germline CDR1 reads DFQATT; CDR2 reads SNEGSKA (reference sequence). DNA of the CDR3: TGCAGTGCTAGTGGCCTATACTCCTACGAGCAGTACTTC. It translates to CSASGLYSYEQYF.

The J gene is TRBJ1-6, the V gene TRBV12-3 or TRBV12-4, with TRBD1 identical over 8 bases. The junction had 2 bases not matched to a gene; V was cut back by 3 bases and J by 10 bases. The CDR3 sequence is 13 residues long. CDR3 loop: CASSFGTGSPLHF. CDR3 nucleotide sequence: TGTGCCAGCAGTTTCGGGACAGGATCACCCCTCCACTTT.

The J gene is TRBJ2-1, the V gene TRBV30; weak D call: TRBD2 (5 bases). V was pared by 2 bases and J by 7 bases, with 15 bases between. The length of the CDR3 is 14 residues. The germline V gene encodes CDR1 GTSNPN and CDR2 SVGIG (reference sequence). CDR3 coding DNA: TGTGCCTGGAGTTTCGGGAACCCACAGAATGAGCAGTTCTTC. Protein product: CAWSFGNPQNEQFF.

The gene calls are TRBV20-1 and TRBJ1-5; D might be TRBD1 (5 bases). This CDR3 has 12 amino acids. The germline V and J ends were trimmed by 5 bases and 10 bases, with 15 bases remaining between them. CDR1 and CDR2 from the germline V gene are DFQATT and SNEGSKA (reference sequence). CDR3 DNA: TGCAGTGCTGTTCAGGGTGGGGATCCCCAGCATTTT. Translating gives CSAVQGGDPQHF.

This rearrangement joins TRBV6-1 to TRBJ1-5; 12 positions agree with TRBD1. The trim removed 3 bases at V and 0 bases at J, leaving 6 bases unmatched. Germline V gene data show CDR1 as MNHNS and CDR2 as SASEGT. CDR3 size: 18 residues. CDR3 bases: TGTGCCAGCAGTGACCTCCGGGACAGGGGGCGTAGCAATCAGCCCCAGCATTTT. Protein: CASSDLRDRGRSNQPQHF.